This entry lists 21 T cell receptor beta chains sequenced from one sample in a study of T cell changes during pregnancy in multiple sclerosis. Sequencing was performed with immunoSEQ multiplex PCR; in TCRdb, only in-frame clones are kept and a portion is missing. Of approximately 61,000 clones listed, 75% to 95% are singletons. The starting material was peripheral blood, obtained after pregnancy. The source is a female donor in good health, enrolled as a control in a pregnancy study.

This chain uses TRBV6-1 with TRBJ1-3; D not resolved. V lost 6 bases to trimming and J lost 4 bases, with 7 bases between them. CDR3 length equals 12 residues. Germline V lookup: CDR1 MNHNS, CDR2 SASEGT. The CDR3 sequence: CASSPVGNTIYF. CDR3 in DNA: TGTGCCAGCAGCCCCGTAGGAAACACCATATATTTT.

This chain uses TRBV18 with TRBJ1-4; D not resolved. The germline V gene has CDR1 KGHSH and CDR2 LQKENI. The CDR3 consists of 15 residues. V was trimmed by 3 bases and J by 0 bases, leaving 8 bases between them. The CDR3 DNA sequence: TGTGCCAGCTCACCCGACTTTGCAACTAATGAAAAACTGTTTTTT. The encoded protein is CASSPDFATNEKLFF.

This clone was picked up one time. The V gene is TRBV2, the J gene TRBJ1-4; TRBD1 matches at 9 bases. The V gene end was trimmed by 5 bases and the J gene end by 8 bases; junction bases not matched to a gene: 3. Germline V CDR1 and CDR2: SNHLY, FYNNEI. The CDR3 has 13 residues. CDR3 amino acids: CASSFDRGEKLFF. For the CDR3, the DNA is TGTGCCAGCAGTTTCGACAGGGGGGAAAAACTGTTTTTT.

This sequence joins TRBV6-1 and TRBJ2-5, with 9 bases matching TRBD1. J lost 5 bases, V lost 2 bases, and 12 bases had no gene match. Germline V gene lookup returns CDR1 MNHNS and CDR2 SASEGT. The length of the CDR3 is 17 residues. The CDR3 sequence: CASSESLSTGGRETQYF. In DNA form, the CDR3 reads TGTGCCAGCAGTGAATCGCTCTCGACAGGGGGTAGGGAGACCCAGTACTTC.

The count of this clone is one. The gene calls are TRBV18 and TRBJ1-1; 7 nucleotides line up with TRBD1. This CDR3 contains 13 residues. Looked up from germline, CDR1 is KGHSH and CDR2 is LQKENI. V lost 6 bases, J lost 6 bases, and 7 bases stayed unmatched. This CDR3 reads CASSYSGQAEAFF. CDR3 DNA: TGTGCCAGCTCCTATTCAGGACAGGCTGAAGCTTTCTTT.

On this clone: Compared with germline, one end of the junction differs, possibly owing to a read error. The chain joins TRBV7-9 to TRBJ2-4; D not certain. The CDR3 covers 12 residues. Per the germline V gene, CDR1 is SEHNR and CDR2 is FQNEAQ (reference sequence). CDR3: CASSLAVSRVVF. The DNA of the CDR3 is TGTGCCAGCAGCTTAGCGGTCTCCCGCGTTGTCTTC.

V gene TRBV7-3 combines with J gene TRBJ2-1; 7 bases match TRBD1. The V segment lost 5 bases and the J segment 10 bases; nucleotides outside the gene matches: 11. The CDR3 sequence is 14 residues long. The germline CDR1 and CDR2 sequences are SGHTA and FQGTGA. The CDR3 DNA is TGTGCCAGCAGCCACCGGGACAGCGCCGGGGAGCAGTTCTTC. As protein: CASSHRDSAGEQFF.

The rearrangement uses TRBV19 and TRBJ2-1, with D perhaps matching TRBD1 (7 bases). V lost 2 bases and J 10 bases, leaving 18 bases between the germline ends. The CDR3 has 15 amino acids. Germline V CDR1 and CDR2: LNHDA, SQIVND (reference sequence). CDR3 sequence reads: CASSIRGRDVYEQFF. CDR3 coding DNA: TGTGCCAGTAGTATAAGGGGGCGGGACGTGTACGAGCAGTTCTTC.

The rearrangement uses TRBV7-2 and TRBJ1-5; 10 nucleotides line up with TRBD1. Germline V gives CDR1 SGHTA, CDR2 FQGNSA. V dropped 4 bases and J dropped 5; count of bases not matched to a gene: 8. The CDR3 runs to 16 residues. The CDR3 DNA reads as TGTGCCAGCAGCTCTCGGACAGGGGGATTATATCAGCCCCAGCATTTT. Translation gives CASSSRTGGLYQPQHF.

The genes are TRBV18 and TRBJ2-7; the D gene is possibly TRBD2 (6 bases). Trimming took off 2 bases at V and 7 bases at J, with 12 bases between the two ends. CDR1 is KGHSH, CDR2 LQKENI, per germline. The CDR3 is 13 residues long. For the CDR3, the DNA is TGTGCCAGCTCACCAGACAGCGGGCAGGAGCAGTACTTC. Translating it yields CASSPDSGQEQYF.

The V gene is TRBV7-9, the J gene TRBJ1-1; no reliable D call. The germline V and J ends were trimmed by 2 bases and 5 bases, with 9 bases remaining between them. Germline assignment: CDR1 SEHNR and CDR2 FQNEAQ (reference sequence). The CDR3 runs to 13 residues. CDR3 protein: CASSLSLETEAFF. CDR3 nucleotide sequence: TGTGCCAGCAGCTTAAGCTTGGAGACTGAAGCTTTCTTT.

The chain links TRBV2 to TRBJ1-2, with TRBD1 as a possible D gene (6 bases). There are 15 residues in the CDR3. From germline, CDR1 is SNHLY and CDR2 FYNNEI. The V and J ends lost 7 bases and 0 bases respectively, with 15 bases between them. The CDR3 here is CASTAGPGANYGYTF. The CDR3 DNA follows: TGTGCCAGCACCGCTGGTCCAGGGGCTAACTATGGCTACACCTTC. Filled out from reference TRBV2 and TRBJ1-2, the complete variable domain reads EPEVTQTPSHQVTQMGQEVILRCVPISNHLYFYWYRQILGQKVEFLVSFYNNEISEKSEIFDDQFSVERPDGSNFTLKIRSTKLEDSAMYFCASTAGPGANYGYTFGSGTRLTVV.

The chain recombines TRBV28 with TRBJ1-2; D is perhaps TRBD1 (5 bases). Trimming took off 3 bases at V and 8 bases at J, with 10 bases between the two ends. The CDR3 sequence is 12 residues long. The germline V gene has CDR1 MDHEN and CDR2 SYDVKM. DNA of the CDR3: TGTGCCAGCAGTTTCCAGGGCAAGGGCTACACCTTC. It specifies CASSFQGKGYTF.

The rearrangement joins TRBV5-4 to TRBJ2-5; D may be TRBD2 (7 bases). Germline V CDR1 and CDR2: SGHNT, YYREEE (reference sequence). There are 13 residues in the CDR3. Trimming shortened V by 10 bases and J by 2 bases, and 15 bases separated the two germline ends. CDR3 DNA: TGTGCCTCCTCCAGGGGACTACAAGAGACCCAGTACTTC. Encoded protein: CASSRGLQETQYF.

The genes are TRBV27 and TRBJ2-7, with 9 bases identical to TRBD2. Germline V gene data show CDR1 as MNHEY and CDR2 as SMNVEV (reference sequence). The V gene end was trimmed by 4 bases and the J gene end by 5 bases; junction bases not matched to a gene: 9. The CDR3 loop spans 15 amino acids. CDR3 DNA: TGTGCCAGCAGTTCCTTACGCGGGAGGGCGCACGAGCAGTACTTC. Translating it yields CASSSLRGRAHEQYF.

The rearrangement joins TRBV10-1 to TRBJ2-2; D uncertain. Germline V gene sequence: CDR1 WNHNN, CDR2 SYGVQD (reference sequence). CDR3 size: 15 residues. The V and J ends lost 4 bases and 0 bases respectively, with 9 bases between them. DNA for the CDR3: TGCGCCAGCAGTGTGATGAGCTCGAACACCGGGGAGCTGTTTTTT. Amino acids: CASSVMSSNTGELFF.

This chain joins TRBV5-1 and TRBJ2-2; 11 positions match TRBD2. The CDR3 sequence is 15 residues long. V shed 4 bases, J shed 6 bases, and the junction held 5 bases outside the gene matches. Germline V gene sequence: CDR1 SGHRS, CDR2 YFSETQ. The CDR3 spells CASSLVAGGPGELFF. For the CDR3, the DNA is TGCGCCAGCAGCCTAGTAGCGGGGGGGCCCGGGGAGCTGTTTTTT.

V usage is TRBV5-5 and J usage is TRBJ1-1, with TRBD1 identical over 11 bases. This CDR3 is 14 amino acids long. Unmatched junction bases numbered 2, after V lost 2 bases and J lost 5 bases. Germline loops: CDR1 SGHKS, CDR2 YYEKEE (reference sequence). CDR3 region: CASSLGQGATEAFF. Written as DNA, the CDR3 is TGTGCCAGCAGCTTAGGACAGGGGGCTACTGAAGCTTTCTTT.

The chain has TRBV19 and TRBJ1-2, with unresolved D. The CDR3 is 13 amino acids. Trimming stripped 1 base from V and 5 bases from J, with 8 bases between. Germline V gene lookup returns CDR1 LNHDA and CDR2 SQIVND (reference sequence). The CDR3 sequence: CASSIGTSYGYTF. The CDR3 coding sequence is TGTGCCAGTAGTATAGGTACATCGTATGGCTACACCTTC.

V and J are TRBV5-1 and TRBJ2-1; 8 nucleotides line up with TRBD2. The CDR3 runs 15 residues. J gave up 4 bases and V 0 bases, and 3 bases lay outside the gene matches. Germline lookup yields CDR1 SGHRS and CDR2 YFSETQ. This CDR3 is CASSLEGLDYNEQFF. The CDR3 DNA is TGCGCCAGCAGCTTGGAGGGACTAGATTACAATGAGCAGTTCTTC.

The chain carries TRBV13 and TRBJ1-1; D call uncertain. Germline V CDR1 and CDR2: PRHDT, FYEKMQ (reference sequence). V was cut by 5 bases and J by 5 bases, with 15 bases left in between. The CDR3 length is 14 residues. The CDR3, as DNA: TGTGCCAGCAGCCGAGACGGAGGGAGGACTGAAGCTTTCTTT. Protein product: CASSRDGGRTEAFF.